The next 9 T cell receptor beta chains were all read from a single sample in a study of regulatory T cells in long-lasting Graves disease. Time point in this sample: persistent/refractory GD, antithyroid drugs over 5 years with positive TRAb. There was RNA extracted from PBMCs, and the TCR library was made from it. Through Arm-PCR of CDR3 regions and iRepertoire HTBI primers, TCR beta libraries were built. TCRdb itself ran the multiplex PCR reads through MiXCR, one entry per CDR3 protein. The sample records 400,000 or so distinct CDR3 sequences, around 22% being singletons. The specimen was peripheral blood mononuclear cells (PBMCs), collected when the disease was refractory, from a patient treated with antithyroid drugs. The receptors shown here come from a female donor with Graves disease.

In this sample, this clonotype turned up many times. The rearrangement links TRBV11-1 to TRBJ1-1; D is ambiguous. The CDR3 covers 14 residues. Germline V gene data show CDR1 as SGHAT and CDR2 as FQDESV (reference sequence). Between the trimmed V and J ends, which lost 0 bases and 8 bases, there was a span of 13 bases. CDR3 bases: TGTGCCAGCAGCTTAGCGCTGGCAGGAAAAGAAGCTTTCTTT. Translated: CASSLALAGKEAFF.

This chain connects TRBV14 to TRBJ2-7; D may match TRBD1 or TRBD2 (6 bases each). The CDR3 covers 16 residues. Per germline, CDR1 SGHDN and CDR2 FVKESK. Trimming left V 0 bases short and J 2 bases short, with 14 bases between. CDR3 sequence reads: CASSQDGLGGPYEQYF. CDR3 nucleotides: TGTGCCAGCAGCCAAGATGGTCTCGGGGGCCCCTACGAGCAGTACTTC.

In this sample, this clonotype turned up many times. This chain links TRBV5-1 with TRBJ2-4; D is uncertain. The V and J ends lost 6 bases and 7 bases respectively, with 8 bases between them. The CDR3 extends over 11 amino acids. CDR1 is SGHRS and CDR2 is YFSETQ in the germline V gene. Here the CDR3 DNA reads TGCGCCAGCACCGATGGGAACATTCAGTACTTC. It is translated as CASTDGNIQYF.

This chain links TRBV4-2 with TRBJ1-3; maybe TRBD1 (6 bases). CDR3 size: 17 residues. The germline gives CDR1 LGHNA, CDR2 YNFKEQ. Trimming cost V 1 base and J 4 bases, with 17 bases left between them. CDR3 region: CASSQAPTGRGGNTIYF. CDR3 DNA: TGTGCCAGCAGCCAAGCCCCGACAGGAAGGGGAGGAAACACCATATATTTT.

This CDR3 is CASSHRASGSSGANVLTF. CDR3 in DNA: TGCGCCAGCAGTCACCGGGCTAGCGGGAGTTCTGGGGCCAACGTCCTGACTTTC. The chain combines TRBV5-1 with TRBJ2-6; 10 bases align to TRBD2. V shed 5 bases and J 1 base; nucleotides not matched to a gene: 9. The V gene's germline CDR1 is SGHRS and CDR2 YFSETQ. The CDR3 totals 18 residues.

This clonotype has more than one count but fewer than ten. The chain couples TRBV3-1 to TRBJ2-5, with 13 bases matching TRBD2. The CDR3 runs to 16 residues. Trimming removed 4 bases from V and 3 bases from J; junction bases left unmatched: 5. The germline V gene has CDR1 LGHDT and CDR2 YNNKEL (reference sequence). The CDR3 DNA reads TGTGCCAGCAGCCCCGGGACTAGCGGGAACAAAGAGACCCAGTACTTC. Its translation: CASSPGTSGNKETQYF.

This clonotype occurred a few times. The CDR3 sequence is CASSSGTSGIYEQYF. In DNA form, the CDR3 reads TGTGCCAGCAGTTCCGGGACTAGCGGGATCTACGAGCAGTACTTC. V usage is TRBV12-3 or TRBV12-4 and J usage is TRBJ2-7, with 13 bases matching TRBD2. Losses at the gene ends were 4 bases for V and 3 bases for J; bases not matched to a gene: 3. This CDR3 has 15 residues.

About this clonotype itself: Only one base separates this from a far larger clonotype, so it likely reflects a read error. The chain carries TRBV12-3 or TRBV12-4 and TRBJ2-7; D uncertain. The CDR3 runs to 11 residues. V dropped 5 bases and J dropped 4 bases, with 6 bases sitting between them. The CDR3 DNA sequence: TGTGCCAGCAGTCCCAAGTACGAGCAGTACTTC. Translation gives CASSPKYEQYF.

On this clonotype itself: The junction and the germline gene differ at one end; a read error may be behind it. This chain joins TRBV5-1 and TRBJ2-2; 9 positions agree with TRBD1. This CDR3 spans 15 amino acids. Germline lookup yields CDR1 SGHRS and CDR2 YFSETQ. The CDR3, as DNA: TGCGCCAGCAGCTGGGGGACAGGGAACACCAGGGAGCTGTTTTTT. Its protein product is CASSWGTGNTRELFF.